Described below is a single TCR beta chain sequence and its context. Its specificity is not known. This sample is part of a study of T cell responses to AZD1222 COVID-19 vaccine. Study-level results: The donor cohort was predominantly white British with a female majority, and clonal diversity may have been underestimated. Only a handful of AZD1222 recipients, roughly 6 in all, had baseline seropositivity.

V was pared by 2 bases and J by 3 bases, with 2 bases between. CDR1 is ENHRY and CDR2 is SYGVKD in the germline V gene. The CDR3 runs 11 residues. Profiled with immunoSEQ multiplex PCR; TCRdb holds only in-frame clones, not every one. The sample comprises 150,000 or so clones, 80% to 90% of which are singletons, and 3.5% to 4.5% rests with the top ten. The rearrangement links TRBV10-3 to TRBJ2-7; D remains unclear. The clonotype originates from an adult who received the MenACWY meningococcal vaccine as a control. The sample consisted of peripheral blood, taken 28 days after the second dose of the MenACWY control vaccine. The CDR3 sequence is CAISEGYEQYF. The CDR3 DNA sequence: TGTGCCATCAGTGAGGGCTACGAGCAGTACTTC.